The 3 T cell receptor beta chains below were found in one sample sequenced in a study of OX40 agonist ivuxolimab in advanced cancers. Measured with immunoSEQ multiplex PCR; TCRdb has only the in-frame clones, and not every one. The table lists more than 50,000 clones, about 88% of them singletons, with about 5.1% in the top ten. Material: CD4+ or CD8+ T cells sorted from blood, obtained in a trial of the OX40 agonist ivuxolimab. These receptor sequences come from an adult with an advanced solid tumor such as melanoma, head and neck, liver or kidney cancer.

This rearrangement joins TRBV30 to TRBJ2-7; D is perhaps TRBD2 (5 bases). Germline V gene sequence: CDR1 GTSNPN, CDR2 SVGIG (reference sequence). This CDR3 comprises 11 residues. Trimming cost V 1 base and J 4 bases, with 5 bases left between them. The CDR3 DNA reads TGTGCCTGGAGTGGAGGGTACGAGCAGTACTTC. Its protein product is CAWSGGYEQYF.

This clone was observed a handful of times. The chain uses TRBV27 and TRBJ2-3; 9 bases agree with TRBD1. CDR3 length: 17 residues. Germline CDR1 MNHEY, CDR2 SMNVEV (reference sequence). V lost 6 bases to trimming and J lost 0 bases; unmatched junction nucleotides: 10. CDR3 nucleotide sequence: TGTGCCAGCAGCACGACAGGGGGAATCCCTAGCACAGATACGCAGTATTTT. Encoded protein: CASSTTGGIPSTDTQYF.

The genes are TRBV28 and TRBJ2-6; TRBD2 is a possible D gene (6 bases). V lost 6 bases to trimming and J lost 3 bases, with 21 bases between them. The length of the CDR3 is 18 residues. Germline V gives CDR1 MDHEN, CDR2 SYDVKM. CDR3 in DNA: TGTGCCAGCAGATCAGCGGGTATACTCCGAAGTGGGGCCAACGTCCTGACTTTC. Translated: CASRSAGILRSGANVLTF.